These T cell receptor beta chains were read from a single sample in a study of T cell responses to AZD1222 COVID-19 vaccine. Only in-frame clones appear in the TCRdb table, and some are missing; sequencing was by immunoSEQ multiplex PCR. Of about 140,000 clones listed, about 90% are singletons. The material sequenced was peripheral blood, taken on day 0 of AZD1222 vaccination. These receptor sequences come from an adult in good health. CDR3s include the opening cysteine and the closing phenylalanine or tryptophan. D genes are given only for firm matches. Not every row has a clone size; where given, it reads once, few, many or a size class.

J gene,D gene,V gene,clone size,CDR3 DNA,CDR3 protein
TRBJ2-2,.,TRBV7-9,.,TGTGCCAGCAGCTTCCCATACACCGGGGAGCTGTTTTTT,CASSFPYTGELFF
TRBJ2-2,TRBD1,TRBV2,once,TGTGCCACCTCAATACAGGGGTTGAGGACCGGGGAGCTGTTTTTT,CATSIQGLRTGELFF
TRBJ2-7,.,TRBV5-4,.,TGTGCCAGCAGCGGGGGGTACGAGCAGTACTTC,CASSGGYEQYF
TRBJ1-1,TRBD1,TRBV4-3,.,TGCGCCAGCAGCCAAGATTTCAGGGGGCAGAAGAACACTGAAGCTTTCTTT,CASSQDFRGQKNTEAFF
TRBJ1-4,.,TRBV27,.,TGTGCCAGCTCAAACAGGAGGGAGTATAATGAAAAACTGTTTTTT,CASSNRREYNEKLFF
TRBJ1-5,.,TRBV6-4,.,TGTGCCAGCAGTCTGGACAGAAATCAGCCCCAGCATTTT,CASSLDRNQPQHF
TRBJ2-5,.,TRBV15,.,TGTGCCACCAGCAGAGGCTTCAGAAAAGAGACCCAGTACTTC,CATSRGFRKETQYF
TRBJ1-1,.,TRBV7-6,few,TGTGCCAGCAGCTTAGAACGGCTGACTGAAGCTTTCTTT,CASSLERLTEAFF
TRBJ2-7,TRBD1,TRBV27,few,TGTGCCAGCGCTCCCCAGGGGGCTAGGTACGAGCAGTACTTC,CASAPQGARYEQYF
TRBJ2-1,.,TRBV2,.,TGTGCCAGCAGTGGAGTGGTGGGTACCTACAATGAGCAGTTCTTC,CASSGVVGTYNEQFF
TRBJ2-3,.,TRBV29-1,.,TGCAGCGTTGTGCAAGCGGAAACTAGCACAGATACGCAGTATTTT,CSVVQAETSTDTQYF